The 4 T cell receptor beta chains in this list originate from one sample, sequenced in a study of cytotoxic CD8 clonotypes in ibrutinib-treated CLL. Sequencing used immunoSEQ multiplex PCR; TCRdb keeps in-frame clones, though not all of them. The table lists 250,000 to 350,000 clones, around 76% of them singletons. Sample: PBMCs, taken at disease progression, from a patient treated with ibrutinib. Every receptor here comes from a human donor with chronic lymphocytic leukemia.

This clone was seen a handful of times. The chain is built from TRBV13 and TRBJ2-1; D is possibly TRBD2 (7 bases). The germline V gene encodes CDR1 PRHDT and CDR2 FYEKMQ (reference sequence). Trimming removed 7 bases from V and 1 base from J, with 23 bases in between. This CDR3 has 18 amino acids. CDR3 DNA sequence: TGTGCCAGCACCATAGGGAGGGGGAAAATTGAGTCCTACAATGAGCAGTTCTTC. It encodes CASTIGRGKIESYNEQFF.

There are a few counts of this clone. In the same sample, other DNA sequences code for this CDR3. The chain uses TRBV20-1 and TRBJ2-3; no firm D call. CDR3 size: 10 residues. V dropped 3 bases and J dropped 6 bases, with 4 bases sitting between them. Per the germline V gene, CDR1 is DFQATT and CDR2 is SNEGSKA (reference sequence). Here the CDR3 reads CSAREDTQYF. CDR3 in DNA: TGCAGTGCTAGGGAGGATACGCAGTATTTT.

The CDR3 DNA is TGTGCCAGCAGTTACTCCAGGCGGGGGGCGACGGAGACCCAGTACTTC. The encoded protein is CASSYSRRGATETQYF. This chain joins TRBV6-5 and TRBJ2-5; 8 bases are shared with TRBD2. The germline CDR1 and CDR2 sequences are MNHEY and SVGAGI. The V gene end was trimmed by 0 bases and the J gene end by 5 bases; junction bases not matched to a gene: 8. The CDR3 runs to 16 residues.

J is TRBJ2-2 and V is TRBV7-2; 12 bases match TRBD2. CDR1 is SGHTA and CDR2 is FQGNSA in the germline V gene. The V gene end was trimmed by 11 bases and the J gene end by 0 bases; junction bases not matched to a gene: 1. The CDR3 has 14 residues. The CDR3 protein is CAGLAGTNTGELFF. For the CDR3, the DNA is TGTGCCGGACTAGCGGGAACGAACACCGGGGAGCTGTTTTTT.